The rows below give T cell receptor beta chains drawn from one sample of a study of T cell responses to AZD1222 COVID-19 vaccine. Sequenced by immunoSEQ multiplex PCR; TCRdb stores in-frame clones only, minus some. The sample shows 150,000 or so clones, roughly 88% of them seen only once. The specimen comprised peripheral blood, sampled 28 days after the second AZD1222 dose. The receptors were gathered from an adult who received the AZD1222 COVID-19 vaccine. The CDR3 runs from the conserved cysteine through the conserved F or W. The D gene is left open where the match is weak. Clone sizes are given selectively: once, few, many, or a class where the clone is expanded.

>.|TRBJ2-7|TRBV21-1|.
CASSKGQNYEQYF
TGTGCCAGCAGCAAAGGACAGAACTACGAGCAGTACTTC
>.|TRBJ2-1|TRBV28|TRBD2
CASSSTVGQRDYNEQFF
TGTGCCAGCAGTTCCACGGTAGGCCAGCGGGACTACAATGAGCAGTTCTTC
>.|TRBJ1-6|TRBV5-4|.
CASRLQRSSYNSPLHF
TGTGCCAGCAGATTACAGAGGAGCTCCTATAATTCACCCCTCCACTTT
>.|TRBJ1-6|TRBV9|.
CASSVGGDPYNSPLHF
TGTGCCAGCAGCGTAGGTGGGGATCCCTATAATTCACCCCTCCACTTT
>.|TRBJ2-1|TRBV5-1|.
CASRKTADEQFF
TGCGCCAGCAGAAAAACCGCGGATGAGCAGTTCTTC
>.|TRBJ1-1|TRBV5-4|.
CASSSSGGWTEAFF
TGTGCCAGCAGTTCAAGTGGAGGTTGGACTGAAGCTTTCTTT
>.|TRBJ1-4|TRBV24-1|.
CATSDSGQGNEKLFF
TGTGCCACCAGTGATTCTGGGCAAGGGAATGAAAAACTGTTTTTT
>.|TRBJ2-7|TRBV5-6|.
CASTFRVSFFYEQYF
TGTGCCAGCACCTTCCGGGTCTCCTTCTTCTACGAGCAGTACTTC
>.|TRBJ1-1|TRBV7-3|.
CASSSSMNTEAFF
TGTGCCAGCAGCTCCTCAATGAACACTGAAGCTTTCTTT
>.|TRBJ2-7|TRBV30|TRBD2
CAWSNPGLAGGRYEQYF
TGTGCCTGGAGTAACCCGGGACTAGCGGGAGGGCGGTACGAGCAGTACTTC
>.|TRBJ2-7|TRBV2|.
CASSANRGNEQYF
TGTGCCAGCAGTGCCAACAGAGGAAACGAGCAGTACTTC
>.|TRBJ1-1|TRBV7-9|.
CASSLRGANTEAFF
TGTGCCAGCAGCTTAAGGGGGGCGAACACTGAAGCTTTCTTT
>.|TRBJ1-1|TRBV29-1|TRBD1
CSVEDGQVNTEAFF
TGCAGCGTTGAAGATGGACAGGTGAACACTGAAGCTTTCTTT
>.|TRBJ2-7|TRBV5-8|.
CASSLAFQGTYEQYF
TGTGCCAGCAGCTTGGCCTTCCAGGGAACCTACGAGCAGTACTTC
>.|TRBJ2-3|TRBV29-1|.
CSVEVWGASYTQYF
TGCAGCGTTGAAGTTTGGGGGGCCAGCTATACGCAGTATTTT
>.|TRBJ2-7|TRBV27|TRBD1
CASSLRGQGVDEQYF
TGTGCCAGCAGTTTGAGGGGACAGGGGGTCGACGAGCAGTACTTC
>.|TRBJ2-7|TRBV3-1/TRBV3-2|.
CASSPLGGSYEQYF
TGTGCCAGCAGCCCACTAGGAGGCTCCTACGAGCAGTACTTC
>.|TRBJ2-3|TRBV9|.
CASSGAGAQGTQYF
TGTGCCAGCAGCGGCGCCGGGGCTCAGGGTACGCAGTATTTT
>.|TRBJ1-5|TRBV18|.
CASSPTDSFGQPQHF
TGTGCCAGCTCACCAACCGACAGCTTCGGGCAGCCCCAGCATTTT
>.|TRBJ2-1|TRBV2|TRBD2
CASSDSVTSVYNEQFF
TGTGCCAGCAGTGATAGCGTGACTAGCGTGTACAATGAGCAGTTCTTC
>.|TRBJ2-5|TRBV24-1|TRBD2
CATSEKGLAGGPGKETQYF
TGTGCCACCAGTGAGAAAGGACTAGCGGGAGGTCCGGGAAAAGAGACCCAGTACTTC
>.|TRBJ2-7|TRBV28|TRBD2
CASSLSGTSVSYEQYF
TGTGCCAGCAGTTTATCGGGGACTAGCGTCTCCTACGAGCAGTACTTC
>.|TRBJ1-6|TRBV25-1|.
CASTSRQHSPLHF
TGTGCCAGCACCTCAAGACAGCACTCACCCCTCCACTTT
>.|TRBJ1-4|TRBV5-4|.
CASSRGGGLDEKLFF
TGTGCCAGCAGCCGGGGTGGGGGGCTCGATGAAAAACTGTTTTTT
>.|TRBJ1-4|TRBV14|.
CASSLQSLSRNRLFF
TGTGCCAGCAGCTTGCAGAGTTTATCCCGAAACAGACTGTTTTTT
>.|TRBJ2-7|TRBV6-5|TRBD2
CASSYGQRGYEQYF
TGTGCCAGCAGTTACGGCCAGCGGGGTTACGAGCAGTACTTC
>.|TRBJ1-4|TRBV27|.
CASSLEAGGEKLFF
TGTGCCAGCAGTTTAGAGGCCGGGGGCGAAAAACTGTTTTTT
>.|TRBJ1-5|TRBV19|TRBD1
CASSITGTGGMQPQHF
TGTGCCAGTAGTATTACCGGGACAGGGGGTATGCAGCCCCAGCATTTT
>.|TRBJ1-3|TRBV7-8|.
CASSSGGGGNTIYF
TGTGCCAGCAGCTCTGGGGGCGGGGGAAACACCATATATTTT
>.|TRBJ2-7|TRBV11-2|.
CASSLGVNEQYF
TGTGCCAGCAGCTTAGGAGTAAACGAGCAGTACTTC
>.|TRBJ2-7|TRBV6-1|TRBD2
CASREGLVNSEQYF
TGTGCCAGCCGTGAGGGACTAGTAAACTCCGAGCAGTACTTC
>.|TRBJ2-3|TRBV9|TRBD2
CASSDERGFTDTQYF
TGTGCCAGCAGCGACGAGCGGGGGTTCACAGATACGCAGTATTTT
>once|TRBJ2-2|TRBV19|.
CASSIRQRAGTGELFF
TGTGCCAGTAGTATACGACAACGGGCGGGCACCGGGGAGCTGTTTTTT
>.|TRBJ2-7|TRBV5-4|.
CASSSGPLSYEQYF
TGTGCCAGCAGCTCCGGACCCCTTTCCTACGAGCAGTACTTC
>.|TRBJ1-2|TRBV7-9|.
CASSSQTLYGYTF
TGTGCCAGCAGCTCCCAGACACTCTATGGCTACACCTTC
>.|TRBJ2-1|TRBV5-4|.
CASSFSVNEQFF
TGTGCCAGCAGCTTTTCGGTCAATGAGCAGTTCTTC
>.|TRBJ1-5|TRBV4-1|.
CASSQGNGVRDNQPQHF
TGCGCCAGCAGCCAAGGGAACGGGGTACGCGACAATCAGCCCCAGCATTTT
>.|TRBJ2-2|TRBV7-3|TRBD1
CASSLRQGGTGELFF
TGTGCCAGCAGCTTAAGACAGGGGGGCACCGGGGAGCTGTTTTTT